Listed below are T cell receptor beta chains from one sample, sequenced in a study of OX40 agonist ivuxolimab in advanced cancers. Measured with immunoSEQ multiplex PCR; TCRdb has only the in-frame clones, and not every one. This sample has about 90,000 clones, with approximately 91% found just once. The sample consisted of CD4+ or CD8+ T cells sorted from blood, taken in a trial of the OX40 agonist ivuxolimab. These receptor sequences come from an adult with an advanced solid tumor such as melanoma, head and neck, liver or kidney cancer. Both conserved end residues are part of each CDR3. Each record gives: J gene, clone size, D gene, V gene, CDR3 protein, CDR3 DNA. The D gene is left open where the match is weak. Clone size is given for some rows only: seen once, a few or many times, or a class if the clone is expanded.

j_gene: TRBJ2-7; abundance: once; d_gene: .; v_gene: TRBV11-2; CDR3aa: CASSLTSTGRPQYF; CDR3nt: TGTGCCAGCAGCCTAACTAGCACGGGACGGCCTCAGTACTTC
j_gene: TRBJ2-1; abundance: .; d_gene: TRBD2; v_gene: TRBV14; CDR3aa: CASSPGLASYNEQFF; CDR3nt: TGTGCCAGCAGCCCGGGACTAGCGAGCTACAATGAGCAGTTCTTC
j_gene: TRBJ2-1; abundance: .; d_gene: .; v_gene: TRBV11-1; CDR3aa: CASSPRWSGSYNEQFF; CDR3nt: TGTGCCAGCAGCCCCCGGTGGAGCGGGTCCTACAATGAGCAGTTCTTC
j_gene: TRBJ1-5; abundance: .; d_gene: .; v_gene: TRBV15; CDR3aa: CATSRDGKSNQPQHF; CDR3nt: TGTGCCACCAGCAGAGACGGGAAGAGTAATCAGCCCCAGCATTTT
j_gene: TRBJ2-5; abundance: .; d_gene: .; v_gene: TRBV20-1; CDR3aa: CSLDFQETQYF; CDR3nt: TGCAGCCTGGACTTTCAAGAGACCCAGTACTTC
j_gene: TRBJ2-1; abundance: .; d_gene: .; v_gene: TRBV5-1; CDR3aa: CASSLVVSRYNEQFF; CDR3nt: TGCGCCAGCAGCTTGGTCGTAAGCCGATACAATGAGCAGTTCTTC
j_gene: TRBJ2-1; abundance: .; d_gene: .; v_gene: TRBV4-2; CDR3aa: CASSQTPGQGYNEQFF; CDR3nt: TGTGCCAGCAGCCAAACCCCGGGACAAGGGTACAATGAGCAGTTCTTC
j_gene: TRBJ1-4; abundance: .; d_gene: .; v_gene: TRBV28; CDR3aa: CASSLTGVLGEKLFF; CDR3nt: TGTGCCAGCAGCCTAACTGGGGTCCTGGGTGAAAAACTGTTTTTT
j_gene: TRBJ2-2; abundance: once; d_gene: .; v_gene: TRBV28; CDR3aa: CASSSGTHLRRELFF; CDR3nt: TGTGCCAGCAGTTCCGGGACTCATCTTAGGCGGGAGCTGTTTTTT
j_gene: TRBJ1-5; abundance: .; d_gene: TRBD1; v_gene: TRBV18; CDR3aa: CASSPGTGVGQPQHF; CDR3nt: TGTGCCAGCTCACCAGGGACAGGGGTTGGCCAGCCCCAGCATTTT
j_gene: TRBJ2-4; abundance: .; d_gene: TRBD1; v_gene: TRBV5-1; CDR3aa: CASSLISGTGTNIQYF; CDR3nt: TGCGCCAGCAGCTTGATCTCCGGGACAGGGACAAACATTCAGTACTTC
j_gene: TRBJ2-7; abundance: .; d_gene: TRBD1; v_gene: TRBV28; CDR3aa: CASRWTGTYEQYF; CDR3nt: TGTGCCAGCCGGTGGACAGGGACCTACGAGCAGTACTTC
j_gene: TRBJ1-4; abundance: .; d_gene: .; v_gene: TRBV10-3; CDR3aa: CASRGTNEKLFF; CDR3nt: TGTGCCTCCCGGGGGACTAATGAAAAACTGTTTTTT
j_gene: TRBJ2-5; abundance: once; d_gene: .; v_gene: TRBV19; CDR3aa: CASRQDLQETQYF; CDR3nt: TGTGCCAGTAGACAAGACCTGCAGGAGACCCAGTACTTC
j_gene: TRBJ2-7; abundance: .; d_gene: .; v_gene: TRBV27; CDR3aa: CASSPQGLSYEQYF; CDR3nt: TGTGCCAGCAGTCCCCAAGGATTATCCTACGAGCAGTACTTC
j_gene: TRBJ2-4; abundance: .; d_gene: .; v_gene: TRBV18; CDR3aa: CASSPLSRRIKEAKNIQYF; CDR3nt: TGTGCCAGCTCACCTCTCTCCCGACGGATCAAGGAAGCCAAAAACATTCAGTACTTC
j_gene: TRBJ2-1; abundance: .; d_gene: .; v_gene: TRBV5-8; CDR3aa: CASTRRSQGNEQFF; CDR3nt: TGTGCCAGCACCCGGCGGTCGCAGGGCAATGAGCAGTTCTTC
j_gene: TRBJ1-4; abundance: .; d_gene: TRBD1; v_gene: TRBV7-2; CDR3aa: CASSTSGTGAEKLFF; CDR3nt: TGTGCCAGCAGCACATCCGGGACAGGGGCTGAAAAACTGTTTTTT
j_gene: TRBJ2-7; abundance: .; d_gene: TRBD1; v_gene: TRBV18; CDR3aa: CASSPGTDYEQYF; CDR3nt: TGTGCCAGCTCACCCGGGACAGACTACGAGCAGTACTTC
j_gene: TRBJ2-1; abundance: once; d_gene: .; v_gene: TRBV6-6; CDR3aa: CASSYPVARRVNEQFF; CDR3nt: TGTGCCAGCAGTTACCCCGTAGCCCGAAGAGTCAATGAGCAGTTCTTC
j_gene: TRBJ2-7; abundance: .; d_gene: .; v_gene: TRBV5-4; CDR3aa: CASSSIDVTYEQYF; CDR3nt: TGTGCCAGCAGCTCAATCGACGTTACCTACGAGCAGTACTTC
j_gene: TRBJ2-2; abundance: .; d_gene: .; v_gene: TRBV2; CDR3aa: CASSDGKYTLSGELFF; CDR3nt: TGTGCCAGCAGTGATGGGAAGTATACACTTTCCGGGGAGCTGTTTTTT
j_gene: TRBJ1-1; abundance: .; d_gene: .; v_gene: TRBV27; CDR3aa: CASSLSGGRGTEAFF; CDR3nt: TGTGCCAGCAGTTTATCGGGGGGCAGAGGCACTGAAGCTTTCTTT
j_gene: TRBJ1-1; abundance: .; d_gene: .; v_gene: TRBV7-9; CDR3aa: CASSLDGLNTEAFF; CDR3nt: TGTGCCAGCAGCCTGGACGGATTGAACACTGAAGCTTTCTTT
j_gene: TRBJ1-4; abundance: .; d_gene: TRBD1; v_gene: TRBV7-9; CDR3aa: CASSLSPLQGANEKLFF; CDR3nt: TGTGCCAGCAGCTTATCACCCCTACAGGGGGCTAATGAAAAACTGTTTTTT
j_gene: TRBJ2-7; abundance: .; d_gene: TRBD1; v_gene: TRBV19; CDR3aa: CASSPRGTGFFNYEQYF; CDR3nt: TGTGCCAGTAGTCCAAGAGGGACAGGATTCTTCAACTACGAGCAGTACTTC
j_gene: TRBJ2-7; abundance: .; d_gene: TRBD2; v_gene: TRBV18; CDR3aa: CASSPHPAGGSYEQYF; CDR3nt: TGTGCCAGCTCACCCCACCCGGCGGGAGGTAGCTACGAGCAGTACTTC
j_gene: TRBJ2-3; abundance: .; d_gene: .; v_gene: TRBV6-5; CDR3aa: CASSLNPSTDTQYF; CDR3nt: TGTGCCAGCAGTCTGAACCCTAGCACAGATACGCAGTATTTT
j_gene: TRBJ2-7; abundance: .; d_gene: .; v_gene: TRBV25-1; CDR3aa: CASSEQGFTYEQYF; CDR3nt: TGTGCCAGCAGTGAACAGGGGTTTACCTACGAGCAGTACTTC
j_gene: TRBJ2-7; abundance: .; d_gene: .; v_gene: TRBV5-6; CDR3aa: CASSNRVGAPGMEQYF; CDR3nt: TGTGCCAGCAGCAATAGAGTGGGGGCCCCGGGTATGGAGCAGTACTTC
j_gene: TRBJ1-2; abundance: .; d_gene: .; v_gene: TRBV5-1; CDR3aa: CASSSQAGLEHGYTF; CDR3nt: TGCGCCAGCAGCTCCCAGGCGGGTCTAGAGCATGGCTACACCTTC
j_gene: TRBJ2-1; abundance: .; d_gene: TRBD1; v_gene: TRBV27; CDR3aa: CASCGTGNYNEQFF; CDR3nt: TGTGCCAGCTGTGGGACAGGGAACTACAATGAGCAGTTCTTC
j_gene: TRBJ1-1; abundance: .; d_gene: .; v_gene: TRBV28; CDR3aa: CASSWGPVAFF; CDR3nt: TGTGCCAGCAGTTGGGGGCCTGTAGCTTTCTTT
j_gene: TRBJ2-7; abundance: .; d_gene: .; v_gene: TRBV6-5; CDR3aa: CASREGSYEQYF; CDR3nt: TGTGCCAGCAGGGAGGGGAGCTACGAGCAGTACTTC
j_gene: TRBJ1-1; abundance: few; d_gene: TRBD1; v_gene: TRBV30; CDR3aa: CAWSAAGTGNTEAFF; CDR3nt: TGTGCCTGGAGTGCCGCCGGGACAGGGAACACTGAAGCTTTCTTT
j_gene: TRBJ2-5; abundance: .; d_gene: .; v_gene: TRBV7-9; CDR3aa: CASSLQGLGIRETQYF; CDR3nt: TGTGCCAGCAGCTTACAGGGACTTGGAATTCGTGAGACCCAGTACTTC
j_gene: TRBJ2-7; abundance: .; d_gene: .; v_gene: TRBV11-2; CDR3aa: CVSSLGLVEQYF; CDR3nt: TGTGTCAGCAGCCTTGGGCTGGTGGAGCAGTACTTC
j_gene: TRBJ2-1; abundance: .; d_gene: TRBD2; v_gene: TRBV5-1; CDR3aa: CASSSGLAGEQFF; CDR3nt: TGCGCCAGCAGCTCGGGACTAGCGGGTGAGCAGTTCTTC
j_gene: TRBJ2-1; abundance: .; d_gene: .; v_gene: TRBV6-4; CDR3aa: CASSDRWGAGNEQFF; CDR3nt: TGTGCCAGCAGTGACCGTTGGGGGGCAGGCAATGAGCAGTTCTTC
j_gene: TRBJ1-5; abundance: .; d_gene: .; v_gene: TRBV28; CDR3aa: CASRQGLGPNQPQHF; CDR3nt: TGTGCCAGCAGGCAGGGGTTGGGTCCCAATCAGCCCCAGCATTTT
j_gene: TRBJ2-1; abundance: .; d_gene: .; v_gene: TRBV19; CDR3aa: CASKDYTYNEQFF; CDR3nt: TGTGCCAGCAAGGACTATACCTACAATGAGCAGTTCTTC
j_gene: TRBJ2-7; abundance: .; d_gene: .; v_gene: TRBV6-5; CDR3aa: CASSSRGSRYEQYF; CDR3nt: TGTGCCAGCAGTTCCCGGGGCTCGCGATACGAGCAGTACTTC
j_gene: TRBJ2-1; abundance: .; d_gene: TRBD2; v_gene: TRBV11-2; CDR3aa: CASSLGVTSGYNEQFF; CDR3nt: TGTGCCAGCAGCTTAGGAGTTACTAGCGGATACAATGAGCAGTTCTTC
j_gene: TRBJ2-1; abundance: .; d_gene: TRBD1; v_gene: TRBV7-6; CDR3aa: CASSARTGGDEQFF; CDR3nt: TGTGCCAGCAGCGCCCGGACAGGGGGGGATGAGCAGTTCTTC
j_gene: TRBJ2-1; abundance: once; d_gene: TRBD2; v_gene: TRBV10-2; CDR3aa: CASRRTSGRGGEQFF; CDR3nt: TGCGCCAGCAGGCGGACTAGCGGGAGGGGCGGTGAGCAGTTCTTC
j_gene: TRBJ2-3; abundance: .; d_gene: .; v_gene: TRBV19; CDR3aa: CASRGGASLTDTQYF; CDR3nt: TGTGCCAGTAGAGGTGGGGCCAGCCTCACAGATACGCAGTATTTT
j_gene: TRBJ2-3; abundance: .; d_gene: .; v_gene: TRBV2; CDR3aa: CASSETDTQYF; CDR3nt: TGTGCCAGCAGTGAAACAGATACGCAGTATTTT
j_gene: TRBJ2-5; abundance: .; d_gene: TRBD2; v_gene: TRBV5-4; CDR3aa: CASSLPSGTETQYF; CDR3nt: TGTGCCAGCAGCTTACCTAGCGGGACGGAGACCCAGTACTTC
j_gene: TRBJ1-1; abundance: .; d_gene: .; v_gene: TRBV29-1; CDR3aa: CSASVNTEAFF; CDR3nt: TGCAGCGCCTCAGTGAACACTGAAGCTTTCTTT
j_gene: TRBJ2-7; abundance: .; d_gene: .; v_gene: TRBV5-6; CDR3aa: CASSRGLLSSYEQYF; CDR3nt: TGTGCCAGCAGCCGGGGCCTGCTCAGCTCCTACGAGCAGTACTTC
j_gene: TRBJ1-5; abundance: .; d_gene: .; v_gene: TRBV28; CDR3aa: CASNRQQVTGQPQHF; CDR3nt: TGTGCCAGCAATCGGCAGCAGGTAACGGGTCAGCCCCAGCATTTT
j_gene: TRBJ1-5; abundance: .; d_gene: .; v_gene: TRBV5-1; CDR3aa: CASRRAGPNQPQHF; CDR3nt: TGCGCCAGCAGAAGGGCTGGCCCCAATCAGCCCCAGCATTTT
j_gene: TRBJ1-1; abundance: once; d_gene: .; v_gene: TRBV7-2; CDR3aa: CASSPPGQTKAFF; CDR3nt: TGTGCCAGCAGCCCTCCGGGACAAACAAAAGCTTTCTTT
j_gene: TRBJ2-3; abundance: .; d_gene: .; v_gene: TRBV6-6; CDR3aa: CASTLLGASTDTQYF; CDR3nt: TGTGCCAGCACCCTACTAGGAGCTAGCACAGATACGCAGTATTTT